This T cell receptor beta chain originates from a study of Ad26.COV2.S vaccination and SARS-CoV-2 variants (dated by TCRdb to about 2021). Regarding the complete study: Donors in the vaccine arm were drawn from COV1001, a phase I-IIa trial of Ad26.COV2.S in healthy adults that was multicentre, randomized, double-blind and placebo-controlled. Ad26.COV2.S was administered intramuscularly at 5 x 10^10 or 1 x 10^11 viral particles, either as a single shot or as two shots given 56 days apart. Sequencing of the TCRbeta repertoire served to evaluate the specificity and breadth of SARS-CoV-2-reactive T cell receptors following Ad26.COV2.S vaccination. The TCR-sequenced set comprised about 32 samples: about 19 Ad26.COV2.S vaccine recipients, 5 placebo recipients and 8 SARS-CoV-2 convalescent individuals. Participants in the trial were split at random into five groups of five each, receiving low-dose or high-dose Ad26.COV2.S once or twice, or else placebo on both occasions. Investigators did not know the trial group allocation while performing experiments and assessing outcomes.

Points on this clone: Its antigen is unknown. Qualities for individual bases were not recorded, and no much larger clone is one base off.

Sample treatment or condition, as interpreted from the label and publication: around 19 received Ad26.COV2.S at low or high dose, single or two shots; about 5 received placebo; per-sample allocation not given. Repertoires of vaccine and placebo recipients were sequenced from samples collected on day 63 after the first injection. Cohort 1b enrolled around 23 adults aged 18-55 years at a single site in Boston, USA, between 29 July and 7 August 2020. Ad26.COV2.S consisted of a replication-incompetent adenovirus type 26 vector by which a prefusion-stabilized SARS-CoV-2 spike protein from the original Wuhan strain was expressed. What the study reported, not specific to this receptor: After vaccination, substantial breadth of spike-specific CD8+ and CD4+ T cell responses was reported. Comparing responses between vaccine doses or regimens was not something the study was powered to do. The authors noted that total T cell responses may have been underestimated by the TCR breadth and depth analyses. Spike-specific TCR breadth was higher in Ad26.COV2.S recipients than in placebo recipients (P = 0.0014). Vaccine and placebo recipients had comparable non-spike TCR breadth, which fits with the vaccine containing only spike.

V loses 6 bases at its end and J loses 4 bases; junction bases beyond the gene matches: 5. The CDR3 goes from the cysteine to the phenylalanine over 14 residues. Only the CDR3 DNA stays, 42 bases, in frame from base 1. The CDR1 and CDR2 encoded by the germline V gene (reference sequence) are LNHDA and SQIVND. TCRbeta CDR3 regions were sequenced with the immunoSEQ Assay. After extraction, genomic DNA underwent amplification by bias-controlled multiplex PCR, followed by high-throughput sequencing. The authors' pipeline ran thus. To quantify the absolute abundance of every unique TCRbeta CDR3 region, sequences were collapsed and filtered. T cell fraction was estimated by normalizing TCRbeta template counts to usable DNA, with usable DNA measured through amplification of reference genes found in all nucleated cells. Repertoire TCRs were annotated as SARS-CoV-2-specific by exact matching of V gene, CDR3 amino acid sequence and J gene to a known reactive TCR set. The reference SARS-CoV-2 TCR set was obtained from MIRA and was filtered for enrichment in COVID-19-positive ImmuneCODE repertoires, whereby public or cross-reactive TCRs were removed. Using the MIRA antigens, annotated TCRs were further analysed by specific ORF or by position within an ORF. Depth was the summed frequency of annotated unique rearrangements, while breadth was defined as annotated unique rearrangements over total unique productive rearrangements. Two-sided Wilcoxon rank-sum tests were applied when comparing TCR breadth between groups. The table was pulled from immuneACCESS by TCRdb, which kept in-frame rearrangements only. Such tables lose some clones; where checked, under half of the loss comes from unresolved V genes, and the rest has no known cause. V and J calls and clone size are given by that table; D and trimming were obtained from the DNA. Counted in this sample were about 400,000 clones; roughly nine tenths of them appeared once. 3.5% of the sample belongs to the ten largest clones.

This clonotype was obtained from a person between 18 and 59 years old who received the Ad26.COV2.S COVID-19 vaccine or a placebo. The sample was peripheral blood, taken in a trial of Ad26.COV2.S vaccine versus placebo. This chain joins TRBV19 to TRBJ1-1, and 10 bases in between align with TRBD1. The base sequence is TGTGCCAGTAGCGACAGGGGGCTGGCCACTGAAGCTTTCTTT. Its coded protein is CASSDRGLATEAFF.